This passage covers 7 T cell receptor beta chains from one sample sequenced in a study of blood T cell repertoires in COVID-19. Only in-frame clones appear in the TCRdb table, and some are missing; sequencing was by immunoSEQ multiplex PCR. The data contain over 120,000 clones, around 90% of them singletons. The specimen was peripheral blood. The receptors derive from a human donor in a cohort sampled during active COVID-19.

The chain has TRBV6-5 and TRBJ2-1; a possible D gene is TRBD2 (5 bases). Per germline, CDR1 MNHEY and CDR2 SVGAGI. The CDR3 spans 15 residues. V was clipped by 5 bases and J by 0 bases, with 11 bases between them. The CDR3 is CASSPDYLSYNEQFF. The CDR3 nucleotides are TGTGCCAGCAGTCCCGACTACCTCTCCTACAATGAGCAGTTCTTC.

Remarks on this clone: The junction departs from germline at one end; a sequencing error may be responsible. The CDR3 loop reads CASSLDGTSDEQFF. CDR3 in DNA: TGTGCTAGCAGCTTAGACGGGACTAGCGATGAGCAGTTCTTC. This chain connects TRBV7-7 to TRBJ2-1, with 10 bases matching TRBD2. Germline lookup yields CDR1 SSHAT and CDR2 FNYEAQ (reference sequence). The CDR3 runs 14 residues.

CDR3 nucleotide sequence: TGTGCCAGCGGACCGACAGGGGAGAATGAGCAGTTCTTC. Translated: CASGPTGENEQFF. The rearrangement links TRBV6-5 to TRBJ2-1; 8 bases are shared with TRBD1. The junction had 7 bases not matched to a gene; V was cut back by 8 bases and J by 7 bases. Germline CDR1 is MNHEY and CDR2 is SVGAGI. The CDR3 runs to 13 residues.

This clone was picked up one time. The chain uses TRBV7-2 and TRBJ1-4, with D uncertain. With 5 bases removed from V and 8 bases from J, the gap between germline ends came to 15 bases. The V gene's germline CDR1 is SGHTA and CDR2 FQGNSA. The CDR3 has 14 amino acids. CDR3 sequence reads: CASSKRRGGEKLFF. The CDR3 DNA sequence: TGTGCCAGCAGCAAGCGGCGGGGTGGGGAAAAACTGTTTTTT.

This clone came up once. The chain recombines TRBV3-1 (or the pseudogene TRBV3-2) with TRBJ2-5; TRBD2 aligns across 8 bases. CDR3 size: 13 residues. CDR1 is LGHDT, CDR2 YNNKEL, per germline (reference sequence). J was trimmed by 4 bases and V by 8 bases; bases with no gene match: 6. This CDR3 reads CASEGLAGETQYF. CDR3 DNA: TGTGCCAGCGAAGGACTAGCCGGAGAGACCCAGTACTTC.

V is TRBV27 and J is TRBJ2-1, with D maybe TRBD1 (5 bases). The V gene's germline CDR1 is MNHEY and CDR2 SMNVEV (reference sequence). The CDR3 has 15 residues. V gave up 4 bases and J gave up 1 base, with 11 bases separating them. CDR3 in amino acids: CASSYHRFSYNEQFF. CDR3 sequence (DNA): TGTGCCAGCAGTTACCACAGGTTTTCCTACAATGAGCAGTTCTTC.

The CDR3 here is CASSPDLNTGELFF. CDR3 sequence (DNA): TGTGCCAGCAGCCCGGACTTGAACACCGGGGAGCTGTTTTTT. The genes are TRBV5-4 and TRBJ2-2, with D possibly TRBD2 on 5 matching bases. The CDR3 spans 14 residues. Trimming took 4 bases from V and 1 from J, leaving 8 bases between them. Germline-derived CDR1 and CDR2 are SGHNT and YYREEE (reference sequence).